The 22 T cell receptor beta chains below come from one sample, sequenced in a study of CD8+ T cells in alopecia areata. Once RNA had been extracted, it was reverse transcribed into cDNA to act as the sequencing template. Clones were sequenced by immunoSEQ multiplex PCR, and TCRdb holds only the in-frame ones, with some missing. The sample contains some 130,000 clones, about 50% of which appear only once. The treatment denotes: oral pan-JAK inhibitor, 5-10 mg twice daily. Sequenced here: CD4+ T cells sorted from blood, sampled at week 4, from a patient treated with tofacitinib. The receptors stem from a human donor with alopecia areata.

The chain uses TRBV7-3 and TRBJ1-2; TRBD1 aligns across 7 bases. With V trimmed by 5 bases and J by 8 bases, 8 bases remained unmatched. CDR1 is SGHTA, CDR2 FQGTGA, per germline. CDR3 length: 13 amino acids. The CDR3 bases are TGTGCCAGCAGCCGCACAGGGGACGACGGCTACACCTTC. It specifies CASSRTGDDGYTF.

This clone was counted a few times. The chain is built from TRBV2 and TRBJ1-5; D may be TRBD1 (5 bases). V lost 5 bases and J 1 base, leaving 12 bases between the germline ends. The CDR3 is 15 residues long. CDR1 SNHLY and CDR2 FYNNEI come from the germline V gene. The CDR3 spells CASSYAQASNQPQHF. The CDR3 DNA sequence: TGTGCCAGCAGTTACGCACAGGCGAGCAATCAGCCCCAGCATTTT.

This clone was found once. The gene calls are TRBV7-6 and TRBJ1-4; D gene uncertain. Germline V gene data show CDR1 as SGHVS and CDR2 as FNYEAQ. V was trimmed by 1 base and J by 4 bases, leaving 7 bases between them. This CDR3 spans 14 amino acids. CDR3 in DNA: TGTGCCAGCAGCTTAGGTCAGAGTAATGAAAAACTGTTTTTT. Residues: CASSLGQSNEKLFF.

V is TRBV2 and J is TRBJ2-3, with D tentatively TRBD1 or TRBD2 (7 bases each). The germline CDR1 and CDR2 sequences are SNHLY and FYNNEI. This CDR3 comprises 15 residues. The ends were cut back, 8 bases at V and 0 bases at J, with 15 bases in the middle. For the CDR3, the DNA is TGTGCCAGCGCCCAGGGGGGGGCGAGCACAGATACGCAGTATTTT. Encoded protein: CASAQGGASTDTQYF.

The CDR3 DNA reads as TGTGCCACCAGCACCGAGGAGGGTCCCCAGCATTTT. Amino acids: CATSTEEGPQHF. V gene TRBV15 combines with J gene TRBJ1-5; no firm D call. V lost 4 bases, J lost 10 bases, and 11 bases lay in between. There are 12 residues in the CDR3. Germline V lookup: CDR1 LNHNV, CDR2 YYDKDF (reference sequence). The entire variable domain, with the rest obtained from reference TRBV15 and TRBJ1-5, is as follows: DAMVIQNPRYQVTQFGKPVTLSCSQTLNHNVMYWYQQKSSQAPKLLFHYYDKDFNNEADTPDNFQSRRPNTSFCFLDIRSPGLGDTAMYLCATSTEEGPQHFGDGTRLSIL.

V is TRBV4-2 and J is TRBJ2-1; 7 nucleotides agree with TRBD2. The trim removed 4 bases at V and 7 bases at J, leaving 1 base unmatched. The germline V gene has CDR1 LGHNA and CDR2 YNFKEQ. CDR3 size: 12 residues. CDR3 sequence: CASSLSGNEQFF. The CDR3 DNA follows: TGTGCCAGCAGCCTTAGCGGGAATGAGCAGTTCTTC.

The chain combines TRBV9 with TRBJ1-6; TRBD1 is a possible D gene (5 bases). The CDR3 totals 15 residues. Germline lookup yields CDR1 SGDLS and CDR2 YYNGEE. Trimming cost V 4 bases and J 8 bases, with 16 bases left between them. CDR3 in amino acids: CASSPSRQNYSPLHF. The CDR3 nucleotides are TGTGCCAGCAGCCCATCGAGACAGAATTATTCACCCCTCCACTTT.

This CDR3 reads CASSVGESQYF. CDR3 sequence (DNA): TGTGCCAGCAGCGTAGGGGAGTCGCAGTATTTT. This chain connects TRBV9 to TRBJ2-3, with D perhaps TRBD2 (5 bases). Germline CDR1 is SGDLS and CDR2 is YYNGEE. Trimming removed 0 bases at V and 10 bases at J, with 6 bases between. The CDR3 is 11 residues long.

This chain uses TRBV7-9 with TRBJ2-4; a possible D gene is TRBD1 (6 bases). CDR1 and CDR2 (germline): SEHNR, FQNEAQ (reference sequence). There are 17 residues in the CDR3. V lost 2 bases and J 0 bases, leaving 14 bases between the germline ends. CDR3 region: CASSLWTQGLAKNIQYF. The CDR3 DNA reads TGTGCCAGCAGCTTATGGACCCAGGGGTTAGCCAAAAACATTCAGTACTTC. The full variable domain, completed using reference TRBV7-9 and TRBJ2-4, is DTGVSQNPRHKITKRGQNVTFRCDPISEHNRLYWYRQTLGQGPEFLTYFQNEAQLEKSRLLSDRFSAERPKGSFSTLEIQRTEQGDSAMYLCASSLWTQGLAKNIQYFGAGTRLSVL.

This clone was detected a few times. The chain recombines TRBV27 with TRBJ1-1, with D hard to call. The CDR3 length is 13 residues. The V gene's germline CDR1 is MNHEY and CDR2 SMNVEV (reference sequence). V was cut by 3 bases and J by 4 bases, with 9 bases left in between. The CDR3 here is CASSFLGSTEAFF. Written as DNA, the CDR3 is TGTGCCAGCAGTTTCCTCGGTAGCACTGAAGCTTTCTTT.

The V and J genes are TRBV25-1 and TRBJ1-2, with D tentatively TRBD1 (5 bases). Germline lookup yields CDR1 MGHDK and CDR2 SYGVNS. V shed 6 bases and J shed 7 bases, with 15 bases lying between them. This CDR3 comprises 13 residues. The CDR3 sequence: CASSSPGESGYTF. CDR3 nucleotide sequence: TGTGCCAGCAGCTCACCGGGGGAAAGTGGCTACACCTTC.

CDR3 DNA: TGTGCCAGCAGCCAAGATATGACGGGAGGGCCAAATACGCAGTATTTT. Its protein product is CASSQDMTGGPNTQYF. This sequence joins TRBV4-2 and TRBJ2-3, with 8 bases matching TRBD2. This CDR3 contains 16 residues. V gave up 0 bases and J gave up 7 bases; unmatched junction bases: 9. Germline V gene data show CDR1 as LGHNA and CDR2 as YNFKEQ.

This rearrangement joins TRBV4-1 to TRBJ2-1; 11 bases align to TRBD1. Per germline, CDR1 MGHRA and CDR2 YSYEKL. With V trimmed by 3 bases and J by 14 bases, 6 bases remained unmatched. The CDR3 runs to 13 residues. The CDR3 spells CASSHPGTGGKFF. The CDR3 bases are TGCGCCAGCAGCCATCCCGGGACAGGGGGAAAGTTCTTC.

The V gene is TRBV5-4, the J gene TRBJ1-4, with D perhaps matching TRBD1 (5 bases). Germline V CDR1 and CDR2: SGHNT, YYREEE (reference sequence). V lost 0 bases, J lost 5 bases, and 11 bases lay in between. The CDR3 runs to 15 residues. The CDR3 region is CASSLAGALNEKLFF. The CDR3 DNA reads TGTGCCAGCAGCTTGGCCGGGGCTTTAAATGAAAAACTGTTTTTT. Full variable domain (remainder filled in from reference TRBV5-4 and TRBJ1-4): ETGVTQSPTHLIKTRGQQVTLRCSSQSGHNTVSWYQQALGQGPQFIFQYYREEENGRGNFPPRFSGLQFPNYSSELNVNALELDDSALYLCASSLAGALNEKLFFGSGTQLSVL.

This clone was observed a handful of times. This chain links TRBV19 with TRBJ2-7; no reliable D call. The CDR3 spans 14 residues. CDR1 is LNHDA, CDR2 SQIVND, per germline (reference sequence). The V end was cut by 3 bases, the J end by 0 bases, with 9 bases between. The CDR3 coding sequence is TGTGCCAGTAGTATGTCGCCTAGCTCCTACGAGCAGTACTTC. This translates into CASSMSPSSYEQYF. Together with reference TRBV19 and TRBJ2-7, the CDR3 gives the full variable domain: DGGITQSPKYLFRKEGQNVTLSCEQNLNHDAMYWYRQDPGQGLRLIYYSQIVNDFQKGDIAEGYSVSREKKESFPLTVTSAQKNPTAFYLCASSMSPSSYEQYFGPGTRLTVT.

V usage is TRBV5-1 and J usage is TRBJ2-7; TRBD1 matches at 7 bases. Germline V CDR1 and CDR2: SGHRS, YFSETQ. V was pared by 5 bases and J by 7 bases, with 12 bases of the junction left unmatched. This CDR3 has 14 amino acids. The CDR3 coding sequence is TGCGCCAGCAGTCACCCTGAGGGGGCGCGGGAGCAGTACTTC. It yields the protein CASSHPEGAREQYF.

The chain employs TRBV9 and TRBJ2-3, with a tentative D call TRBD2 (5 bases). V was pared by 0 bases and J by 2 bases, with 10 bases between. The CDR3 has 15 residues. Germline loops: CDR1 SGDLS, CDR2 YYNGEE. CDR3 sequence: CASSVGLASTDTQYF. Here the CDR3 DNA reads TGTGCCAGCAGCGTAGGATTAGCGTCCACAGATACGCAGTATTTT.

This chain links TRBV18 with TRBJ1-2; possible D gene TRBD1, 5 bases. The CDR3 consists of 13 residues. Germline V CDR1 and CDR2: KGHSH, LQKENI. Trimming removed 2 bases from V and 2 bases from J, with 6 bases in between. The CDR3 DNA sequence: TGTGCCAGCTCACCAAGGGGCAACTATGGCTACACCTTC. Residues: CASSPRGNYGYTF. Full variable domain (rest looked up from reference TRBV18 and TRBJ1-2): NAGVMQNPRHLVRRRGQEARLRCSPMKGHSHVYWYRQLPEEGLKFMVYLQKENIIDESGMPKERFSAEFPKEGPSILRIQQVVRGDSAAYFCASSPRGNYGYTFGSGTRLTVV.

The CDR3: CAWRRAGLGYGYTF. CDR3 in DNA: TGTGCCTGGAGGAGGGCAGGGCTAGGCTATGGCTACACCTTC. The V gene is TRBV30, the J gene TRBJ1-2; D is possibly TRBD1 (5 bases). Germline CDR1 reads GTSNPN; CDR2 reads SVGIG (reference sequence). Trimming took 3 bases from V and 4 from J, leaving 15 bases between them. The CDR3 sequence is 14 residues long.

The CDR3 protein is CASSSSISGGGLKDTQYF. The CDR3, as DNA: TGTGCCAGCAGCTCATCGATATCGGGCGGGGGTCTGAAAGATACGCAGTATTTT. This sequence joins TRBV5-4 and TRBJ2-3; 7 bases are a match to TRBD2. The V segment lost 3 bases and the J segment 5 bases; nucleotides outside the gene matches: 18. From germline, CDR1 is SGHNT and CDR2 YYREEE (reference sequence). The CDR3 runs 18 residues. Looking up the rest from reference TRBV5-4 and TRBJ2-3 gives the full variable domain: ETGVTQSPTHLIKTRGQQVTLRCSSQSGHNTVSWYQQALGQGPQFIFQYYREEENGRGNFPPRFSGLQFPNYSSELNVNALELDDSALYLCASSSSISGGGLKDTQYFGPGTRLTVL.

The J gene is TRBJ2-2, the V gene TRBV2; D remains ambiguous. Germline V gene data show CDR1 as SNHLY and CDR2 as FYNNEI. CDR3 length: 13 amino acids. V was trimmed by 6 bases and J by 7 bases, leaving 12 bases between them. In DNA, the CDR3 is TGTGCCAGCAGCGAAATAGTAGGCGGGGAGCTGTTTTTT. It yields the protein CASSEIVGGELFF.

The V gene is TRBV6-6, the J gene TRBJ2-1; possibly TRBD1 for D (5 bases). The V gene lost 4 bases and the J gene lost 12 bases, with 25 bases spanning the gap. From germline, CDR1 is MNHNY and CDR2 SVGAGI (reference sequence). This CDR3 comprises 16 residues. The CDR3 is CASSWSDNYLVDAQFF. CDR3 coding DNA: TGTGCCAGCAGTTGGTCGGACAATTACCTTGTCGATGCGCAGTTCTTC.